A selection of T cell receptor beta chains follows, all from one sample in a study of T cells in Graves' hyperthyroidism and ophthalmopathy. TCRdb analysed the multiplex PCR reads with MiXCR anew, one entry per CDR3 protein. The repertoire holds a few hundred thousand distinct CDR3 sequences, with 46% as singletons. Sequenced sample: peripheral blood or thyroid tissue (not recorded which). The receptors stem from a woman aged 18-35 years with Graves' hyperthyroidism. Each CDR3 is given with its conserved first and last residue. The order of the fields is J gene, CDR3 length, D gene, V gene, clone size, CDR3 protein, CDR3 DNA. D genes are given only for firm matches. Rows may omit the clone size; those that give it use once, few, many or a size class.

TRBJ2-7 14 NA TRBV7-9 many CASSLVDTTYEQYF TGTGCCAGCAGCTTAGTTGACACCACCTACGAGCAGTACTTC
TRBJ1-5 15 NA TRBV12-3/TRBV12-4 NA CASSLQQGSNQPQHF TGTGCCAGCAGTTTGCAACAGGGCTCCAATCAGCCCCAGCATTTT
TRBJ2-3 14 TRBD2 TRBV29-1 NA CSVGSGRWADTQYF TGCAGCGTAGGAAGCGGGAGATGGGCAGATACGCAGTATTTT
TRBJ2-1 14 NA TRBV7-2 few CASSFFRGRDEQFF TGTGCCAGCAGCTTTTTCAGGGGCAGGGATGAGCAGTTCTTC
TRBJ2-7 14 TRBD1 TRBV12-3/TRBV12-4 many CASSSPRQGYEQYF TGTGCCAGCAGTTCGCCGAGACAGGGCTACGAGCAGTACTTC
TRBJ2-1 17 NA TRBV6-5 NA CASSQDRGGASYNEQFF TGTGCCAGCAGCCAAGATAGGGGGGGGGCCTCCTACAATGAGCAGTTCTTC
TRBJ2-7 18 NA TRBV5-1 NA CARGAQGSRIDGPYEQYF TGCGCCAGAGGGGCCCAGGGGAGTAGAATAGATGGCCCCTACGAGCAGTACTTC
TRBJ2-7 18 TRBD2 TRBV11-2 NA CASSSPGLAGLWSYEQYF TGTGCCAGCAGCTCCCCTGGACTAGCGGGACTATGGTCCTACGAGCAGTACTTC
TRBJ1-6 14 TRBD1 TRBV13 many CASSLQGGNSPLHF TGTGCCAGCAGCTTACAGGGGGGTAATTCACCCCTCCACTTT
TRBJ2-3 14 NA TRBV20-1 NA CSVPPDASTDTQYF TGCAGTGTCCCCCCCGACGCTAGCACAGATACGCAGTATTTT
TRBJ2-1 13 NA TRBV20-1 NA CSACPTAGNEQFF TGCAGTGCTTGCCCGACGGCAGGGAATGAGCAGTTCTTC
TRBJ1-1 15 TRBD1 TRBV7-6 NA CASSKTGGRNTEAFF TGTGCCAGCAGCAAGACAGGGGGCCGGAACACTGAAGCTTTCTTT
TRBJ2-5 14 TRBD1 TRBV27 many CASSFDRDQETQYF TGTGCCAGCAGTTTTGACAGGGACCAAGAGACCCAGTACTTC
TRBJ1-5 18 NA TRBV6-1 many CASSGLRDGQGSNQPQHF TGTGCCAGCAGTGGGCTCCGGGACGGCCAAGGTAGCAATCAGCCCCAGCATTTT
TRBJ1-4 15 NA TRBV15 NA CATSRRKEGGEKLFF TGTGCCACCAGCAGACGGAAGGAGGGTGGCGAAAAACTGTTTTTT
TRBJ1-2 15 TRBD1 TRBV20-1 many CSARRLGQGSRGYTF TGCAGTGCTAGACGCTTGGGACAGGGTTCGCGTGGCTACACCTTC
TRBJ2-7 15 TRBD1 TRBV7-2 NA CASSADRALFYEQYF TGTGCCAGCAGCGCCGACAGGGCTCTATTTTACGAGCAGTACTTC
TRBJ2-2 14 TRBD2 TRBV6-1 many CASNLAGGDGELFF TGTGCCAGCAATTTAGCGGGAGGGGACGGGGAGCTGTTTTTT
TRBJ1-1 15 TRBD1 TRBV10-3 NA CAISTGQAVNTSAFF TGTGCCATCAGTACGGGACAGGCCGTCAACACTTCGGCTTTCTTT
TRBJ2-2 13 TRBD1 TRBV29-1 NA CSVSGGAGGELFF TGCAGCGTTTCAGGGGGCGCCGGCGGGGAGCTGTTTTTT
TRBJ2-3 15 NA TRBV7-2 many CASSPDPMLNALPYF TGTGCCAGCAGCCCAGACCCTATGCTGAACGCCCTGCCGTATTTT
TRBJ2-3 14 TRBD2 TRBV2 few CASSERLAADTQYF TGTGCCAGCAGTGAAAGGCTAGCGGCAGATACGCAGTATTTT
TRBJ2-5 14 NA TRBV19 many CASSSRGAQETQYF TGTGCCAGTAGTAGCCGAGGGGCTCAAGAGACCCAGTACTTC
TRBJ2-7 13 TRBD1 TRBV2 NA CASSPGGQDEQYF TGTGCCAGCAGTCCAGGGGGCCAGGACGAGCAGTACTTC
TRBJ2-7 14 TRBD2 TRBV19 NA CASSPPGGGYEQYF TGTGCCAGTAGTCCCCCGGGCGGGGGTTACGAGCAGTACTTC
TRBJ2-5 14 NA TRBV6-6 NA CASIGSGTNQPQYF TGTGCCAGCATCGGATCAGGGACCAATCAGCCCCAGTACTTC
TRBJ2-3 14 TRBD2 TRBV24-1 NA CATSGLAGGDTQYF TGTGCCACCAGTGGACTAGCGGGAGGGGATACGCAGTATTTT
TRBJ2-2 14 TRBD1 TRBV7-7 many CASSYRGHTGELFF TGTGCCAGCAGTTACAGGGGGCACACCGGGGAGCTGTTTTTT
TRBJ1-6 15 NA TRBV6-2/TRBV6-3 many CASSDGDQGGSPLHF TGTGCCAGCAGTGACGGGGATCAGGGTGGATCACCCCTCCACTTT
TRBJ1-6 13 NA TRBV6-6 many CASRGQEDSPLHF TGTGCCAGCAGGGGGCAGGAGGATTCACCCCTCCACTTT
TRBJ1-5 15 NA TRBV7-2 NA CASSLMGAARETQHF TGTGCCAGCAGCTTGATGGGGGCAGCTAGAGAGACCCAGCATTTT
TRBJ1-1 16 NA TRBV15 many CATSPRGGAAGTEAFF TGTGCCACCAGCCCACGGGGGGGGGCTGCCGGCACTGAAGCTTTCTTT
TRBJ1-2 15 TRBD1 TRBV15 once CATSSPDRGMDGYTF TGTGCCACCAGCAGTCCGGACAGGGGGATGGATGGCTACACCTTC
TRBJ2-3 13 NA TRBV7-2 NA CASRLSQGGTQYF TGTGCCAGCCGCCTTTCTCAAGGGGGTACGCAGTATTTT
TRBJ2-2 12 NA TRBV10-3 NA CAISEFLRELFF TGTGCCATCAGTGAGTTCCTTCGGGAGCTGTTTTTT
TRBJ2-6 18 NA TRBV7-8 NA CASSLERGKIAGANVLTF TGTGCCAGCAGCTTAGAGAGAGGGAAGATCGCTGGGGCCAACGTCCTGACTTTC
TRBJ1-4 15 TRBD1 TRBV19 NA CASSIAGQGNEKLFF TGTGCCAGTAGTATAGCTGGACAGGGGAATGAAAAACTGTTTTTT
TRBJ2-3 13 NA TRBV7-8 many CASSLGFRDTQYF TGTGCCAGCAGCTTAGGGTTTCGAGATACGCAGTATTTT
TRBJ2-7 15 TRBD2 TRBV7-2 many CASSLEPGLAYEQYF TGTGCCAGCAGCTTAGAACCGGGACTAGCGTACGAGCAGTACTTC
TRBJ1-3 15 NA TRBV5-5 NA CASSSLRTSGNTIYF TGTGCCAGCAGTTCCCTCCGGACTAGCGGTAACACCATATATTTT
TRBJ1-2 15 TRBD1 TRBV7-8 once CASEMLGTGNYGYTF TGTGCCAGCGAAATGCTGGGGACAGGAAACTATGGCTACACCTTC
TRBJ2-1 17 NA TRBV29-1 once CSVEDRESDSVYNEQFF TGCAGCGTTGAAGATCGTGAATCGGACAGCGTTTACAATGAGCAGTTCTTC
TRBJ2-5 18 TRBD2 TRBV4-1 few CASSRGLAGFFSQETQYF TGCGCCAGCAGCCGCGGACTAGCGGGTTTTTTTAGCCAAGAGACCCAGTACTTC
TRBJ1-2 13 NA TRBV29-1 NA CSADGQSNYGYTF TGCAGTGCTGACGGACAGTCTAACTATGGCTACACCTTC
TRBJ2-7 14 NA TRBV20-1 many CSANQGTLSYEQYF TGCAGTGCTAATCAGGGAACGCTTTCCTACGAGCAGTACTTC
TRBJ2-7 15 TRBD1 TRBV7-8 many CASSSRDSSPYEQYF TGTGCCAGCAGCAGCCGGGACAGCTCACCCTACGAGCAGTACTTC
TRBJ2-5 12 NA TRBV7-9 few CALALGGNEQYF TGTGCATTAGCTCTAGGTGGTAATGAGCAGTACTTC